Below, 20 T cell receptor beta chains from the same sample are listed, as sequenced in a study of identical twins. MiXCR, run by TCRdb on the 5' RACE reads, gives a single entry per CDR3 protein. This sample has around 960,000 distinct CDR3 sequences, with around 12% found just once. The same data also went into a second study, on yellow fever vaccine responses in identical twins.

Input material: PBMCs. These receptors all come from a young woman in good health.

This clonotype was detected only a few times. The CDR3 DNA is TGCGCCAGCAGCTCCCACATTGGGCCCAAAAACATTCAGTACTTC. Translating gives CASSSHIGPKNIQYF. The chain employs TRBV5-1 and TRBJ2-4; D remains unclear. Germline-derived CDR1 and CDR2 are SGHRS and YFSETQ. Trimming cost V 3 bases and J 2 bases, with 12 bases left between them. The CDR3 has 15 residues. The whole variable domain, filled in from reference TRBV5-1 and TRBJ2-4, reads KAGVTQTPRYLIKTRGQQVTLSCSPISGHRSVSWYQQTPGQGLQFLFEYFSETQRNKGNFPGRFSGRQFSNSRSEMNVSTLELGDSALYLCASSSHIGPKNIQYFGAGTRLSVL.

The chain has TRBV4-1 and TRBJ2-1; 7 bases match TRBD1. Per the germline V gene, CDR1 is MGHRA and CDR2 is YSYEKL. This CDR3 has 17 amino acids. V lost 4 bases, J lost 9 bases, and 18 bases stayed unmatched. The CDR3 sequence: CASSPTPEDRPIGEQFF. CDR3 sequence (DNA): TGCGCCAGCAGCCCTACTCCCGAGGACAGGCCGATCGGTGAGCAGTTCTTC.

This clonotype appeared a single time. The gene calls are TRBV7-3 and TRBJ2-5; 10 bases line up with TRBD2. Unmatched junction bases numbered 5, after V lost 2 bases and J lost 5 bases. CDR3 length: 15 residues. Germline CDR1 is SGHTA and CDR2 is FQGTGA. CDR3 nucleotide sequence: TGTGCCAGCAGCTTACACGGGACTAGCGAGGAGACCCAGTACTTC. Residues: CASSLHGTSEETQYF.

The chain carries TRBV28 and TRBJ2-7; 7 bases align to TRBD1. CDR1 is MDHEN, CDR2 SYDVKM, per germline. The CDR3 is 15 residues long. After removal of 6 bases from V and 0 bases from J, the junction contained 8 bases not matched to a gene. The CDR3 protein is CASRSRGTVSYEQYF. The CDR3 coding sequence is TGTGCCAGCAGATCCCGAGGGACAGTCTCCTACGAGCAGTACTTC.

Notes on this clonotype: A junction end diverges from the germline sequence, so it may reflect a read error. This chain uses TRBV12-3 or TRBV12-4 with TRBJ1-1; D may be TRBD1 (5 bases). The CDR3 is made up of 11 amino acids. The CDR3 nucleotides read TGTGCCAGCAGTCGGACAACTGAAGCTTCCTTT. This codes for CASSRTTEASF.

The CDR3 bases are TGTGCCAGCAGCTCCCAGGGGGCATCGGGTGGCTACACCTTC. This codes for CASSSQGASGGYTF. V usage is TRBV7-2 and J usage is TRBJ1-2; TRBD1 matches 8 bases. V shed 4 bases, J shed 7 bases, and the junction held 8 bases outside the gene matches. Germline CDR1 and CDR2: SGHTA and FQGNSA. This CDR3 is built from 14 residues.

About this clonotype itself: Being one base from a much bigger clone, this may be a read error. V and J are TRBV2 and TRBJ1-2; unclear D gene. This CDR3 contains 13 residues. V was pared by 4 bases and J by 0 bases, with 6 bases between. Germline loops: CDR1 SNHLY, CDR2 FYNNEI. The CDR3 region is CASSGRANYGYTF. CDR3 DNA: TGTGCCAGCAGTGGCAGAGCTAACTATGGCTACACCTTC.

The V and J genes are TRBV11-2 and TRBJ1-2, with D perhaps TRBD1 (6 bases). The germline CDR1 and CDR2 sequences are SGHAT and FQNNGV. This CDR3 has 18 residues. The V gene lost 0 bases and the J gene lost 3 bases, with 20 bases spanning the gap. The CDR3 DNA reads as TGTGCCAGCAGCTTAGATCTTACGTCCTCGGGGGCAGACTATGGCTACACCTTC. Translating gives CASSLDLTSSGADYGYTF. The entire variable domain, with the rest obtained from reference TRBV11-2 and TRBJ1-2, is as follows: EAGVAQSPRYKIIEKRQSVAFWCNPISGHATLYWYQQILGQGPKLLIQFQNNGVVDDSQLPKDRFSAERLKGVDSTLKIQPAKLEDSAVYLCASSLDLTSSGADYGYTFGSGTRLTVV.

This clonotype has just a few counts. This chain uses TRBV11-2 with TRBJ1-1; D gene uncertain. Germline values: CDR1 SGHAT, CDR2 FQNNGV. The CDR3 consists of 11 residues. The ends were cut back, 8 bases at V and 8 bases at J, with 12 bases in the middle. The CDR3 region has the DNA TGTGCCAGCCTTTTAATAGGGGAAGCTTTCTTT. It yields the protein CASLLIGEAFF.

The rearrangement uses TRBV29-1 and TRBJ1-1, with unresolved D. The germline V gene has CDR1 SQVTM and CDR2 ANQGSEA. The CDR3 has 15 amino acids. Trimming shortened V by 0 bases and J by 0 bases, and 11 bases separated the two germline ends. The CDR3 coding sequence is TGCAGCGTTGAAGATCAGAGGGCCATGAACACTGAAGCTTTCTTT. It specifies CSVEDQRAMNTEAFF.

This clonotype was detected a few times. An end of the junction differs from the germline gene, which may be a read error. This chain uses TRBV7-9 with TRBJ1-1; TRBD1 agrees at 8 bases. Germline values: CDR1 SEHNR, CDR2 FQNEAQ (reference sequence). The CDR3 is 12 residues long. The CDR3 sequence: CASSSDRAVVVF. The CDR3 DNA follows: TGTGCCAGCAGCTCGGACAGGGCGGTAGTGGTCTTT.

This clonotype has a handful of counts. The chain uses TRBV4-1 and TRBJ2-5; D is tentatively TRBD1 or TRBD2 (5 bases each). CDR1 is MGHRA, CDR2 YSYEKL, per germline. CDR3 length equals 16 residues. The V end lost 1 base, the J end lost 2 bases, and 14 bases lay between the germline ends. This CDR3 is CASSQVGASKQETQYF. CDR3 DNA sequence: TGCGCCAGCAGCCAAGTCGGGGCTAGTAAGCAAGAGACCCAGTACTTC.

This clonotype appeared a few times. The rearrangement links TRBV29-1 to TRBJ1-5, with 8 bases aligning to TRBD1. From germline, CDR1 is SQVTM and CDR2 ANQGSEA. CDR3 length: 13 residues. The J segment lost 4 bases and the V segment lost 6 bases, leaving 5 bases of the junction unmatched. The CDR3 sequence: CSVKDRDNQPQHF. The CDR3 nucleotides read TGCAGCGTGAAGGACAGGGATAATCAGCCCCAGCATTTT.

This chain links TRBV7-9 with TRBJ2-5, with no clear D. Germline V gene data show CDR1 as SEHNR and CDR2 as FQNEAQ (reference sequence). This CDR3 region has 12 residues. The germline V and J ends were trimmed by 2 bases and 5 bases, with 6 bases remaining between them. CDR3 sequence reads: CASSLYVETQYF. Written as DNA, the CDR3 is TGTGCCAGCAGCTTATATGTGGAGACCCAGTACTTC.

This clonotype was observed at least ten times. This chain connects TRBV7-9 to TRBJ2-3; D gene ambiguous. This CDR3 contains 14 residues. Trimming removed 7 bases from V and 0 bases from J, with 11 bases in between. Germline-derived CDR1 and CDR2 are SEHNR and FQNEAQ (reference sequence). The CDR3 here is CASTAESSTDTQYF. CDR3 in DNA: TGTGCCAGCACCGCGGAGAGTAGCACAGATACGCAGTATTTT. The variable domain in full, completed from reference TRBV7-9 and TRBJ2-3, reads DTGVSQNPRHKITKRGQNVTFRCDPISEHNRLYWYRQTLGQGPEFLTYFQNEAQLEKSRLLSDRFSAERPKGSFSTLEIQRTEQGDSAMYLCASTAESSTDTQYFGPGTRLTVL.

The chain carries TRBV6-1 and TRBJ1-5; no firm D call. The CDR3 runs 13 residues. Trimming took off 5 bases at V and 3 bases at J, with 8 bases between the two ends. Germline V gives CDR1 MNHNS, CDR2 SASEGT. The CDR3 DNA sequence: TGTGCCAGCAGTAGTAGGTTCAATCAGCCCCAGCATTTT. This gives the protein CASSSRFNQPQHF.

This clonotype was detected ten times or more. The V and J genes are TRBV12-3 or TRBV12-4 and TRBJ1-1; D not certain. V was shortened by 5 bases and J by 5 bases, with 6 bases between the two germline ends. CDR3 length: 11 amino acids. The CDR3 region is CASSRVTEAFF. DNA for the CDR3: TGTGCCAGCAGTCGTGTTACTGAAGCTTTCTTT.

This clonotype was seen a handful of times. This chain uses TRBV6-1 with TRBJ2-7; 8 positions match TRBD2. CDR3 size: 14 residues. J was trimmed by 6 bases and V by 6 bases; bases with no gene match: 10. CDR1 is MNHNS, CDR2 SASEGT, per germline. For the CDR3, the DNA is TGTGCCAGCAGAAGCGGGAGCTCGGGGAGCGAGCAGTACTTC. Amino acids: CASRSGSSGSEQYF.

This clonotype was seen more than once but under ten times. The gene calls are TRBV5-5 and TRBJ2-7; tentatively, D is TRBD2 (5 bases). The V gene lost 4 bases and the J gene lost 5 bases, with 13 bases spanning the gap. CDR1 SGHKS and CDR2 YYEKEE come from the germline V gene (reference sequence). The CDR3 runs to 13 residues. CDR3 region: CASSPLGINEQYF. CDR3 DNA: TGTGCCAGCAGCCCACTAGGAATCAACGAGCAGTACTTC.

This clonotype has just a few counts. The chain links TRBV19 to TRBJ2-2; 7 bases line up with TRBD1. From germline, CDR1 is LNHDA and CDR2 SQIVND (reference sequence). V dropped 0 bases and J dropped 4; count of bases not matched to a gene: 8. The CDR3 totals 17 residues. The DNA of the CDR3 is TGTGCCAGTAGTATAGATCCAGGGGGAGCGAGCACCGGGGAGCTGTTTTTT. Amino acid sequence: CASSIDPGGASTGELFF. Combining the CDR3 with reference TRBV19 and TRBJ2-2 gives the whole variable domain DGGITQSPKYLFRKEGQNVTLSCEQNLNHDAMYWYRQDPGQGLRLIYYSQIVNDFQKGDIAEGYSVSREKKESFPLTVTSAQKNPTAFYLCASSIDPGGASTGELFFGEGSRLTVL.